This TCR beta chain stems from a study of tumor-infiltrating lymphocytes in oesophageal squamous cell carcinoma. Turning to this clonotype: It is likely a read error, because the conserved phenylalanine at the end of the CDR3 is missing. It is unclear where the CDR3 begins or ends on the DNA, so no DNA is shown, and the CDR3 is as TCRdb lists it.

TCRdb itself ran the PCR reads through MiXCR, one entry per CDR3 protein. The repertoire holds some 6,700 distinct CDR3 sequences, with more than 14% as singletons. Germline assignment: CDR1 WSHSY and CDR2 SAAADI. The CDR3 numbers 14 amino acids, ends counted. This receptor was obtained from a male donor with esophageal squamous cell carcinoma. The material sequenced was esophageal tumor tissue. The J gene is TRBJ2-7, the V gene TRBV10-2; the D segment call TRBD2 is taken from the table without a DNA check. The CDR3 sequence is CASRTDPSPLHFGN.